Listed below are T cell receptor beta chains from one sample, sequenced in a study of blood T cell repertoires in COVID-19. The protocol was immunoSEQ multiplex PCR, while the TCRdb copy is restricted to in-frame clones and leaves out a portion. The table records some 150,000 clones, 87% of them present only once. The material sequenced was peripheral blood. All receptors derive from a woman between 45 and 60 years old with acute or convalescent COVID-19. Each CDR3 is given with its conserved first and last residue. A D gene is named only where the DNA matches it firmly. Expanded clones get a size class; other rows say once, few or many, or leave the size out.

v_gene	j_gene	abundance	len	d_gene	CDR3aa	CDR3nt
TRBV19	TRBJ1-5	NA	14	TRBD1	CASSTDREQRPQHF	TGTGCCAGTAGCACAGACAGGGAGCAGCGGCCCCAGCATTTT
TRBV9	TRBJ2-3	NA	16	TRBD2	CASSVGASGATDTQYF	TGTGCCAGCAGCGTAGGGGCTAGCGGGGCCACAGATACGCAGTATTTT
TRBV19	TRBJ2-7	NA	12	NA	CASSTGTYEQYF	TGTGCCAGTAGTACAGGGACCTACGAGCAGTACTTC
TRBV10-3	TRBJ1-1	NA	14	NA	CAITNRQLNTEAFF	TGTGCCATCACTAATCGACAGTTAAACACTGAAGCTTTCTTT
TRBV7-9	TRBJ1-1	NA	14	NA	CASSPPYRDTEAFF	TGTGCCAGCAGTCCACCCTACAGGGACACTGAAGCTTTCTTT
TRBV7-2	TRBJ2-2	few	14	NA	CASSLGANTGELFF	TGTGCCAGCAGCTTAGGAGCGAACACCGGGGAGCTGTTTTTT
TRBV6-2/TRBV6-3	TRBJ1-1	few	12	TRBD1	CASSYGTEKAFF	TGTGCCAGCAGTTACGGGACAGAAAAGGCTTTCTTT
TRBV5-6	TRBJ2-1	NA	15	NA	CASSPDNSVHNEQFF	TGTGCCAGCAGCCCCGACAATTCTGTCCACAATGAGCAGTTCTTC
TRBV7-2	TRBJ2-5	once	15	NA	CASSSRSGVQETQYF	TGTGCCAGCAGCTCCCGGTCGGGGGTCCAAGAGACCCAGTACTTC
TRBV7-2	TRBJ2-7	NA	13	NA	CASSVDLAYEQYF	TGTGCCAGCAGCGTAGACTTGGCCTACGAGCAGTACTTC
TRBV3-1/TRBV3-2	TRBJ1-5	NA	14	TRBD1	CASSHTGVNQPQHF	TGTGCCAGCAGCCATACAGGGGTAAATCAGCCCCAGCATTTT
TRBV19	TRBJ1-1	NA	15	NA	CASRVGAGSNTEAFF	TGTGCCAGTAGGGTGGGGGCAGGGAGCAACACTGAAGCTTTCTTT
TRBV10-3	TRBJ2-7	NA	14	TRBD1	CAITTDRLSYEQYF	TGTGCCATCACTACGGACAGGCTCTCCTACGAGCAGTACTTC
TRBV19	TRBJ1-2	few	15	TRBD1	CASSIGQGLNYGYTF	TGTGCCAGTAGTATAGGACAGGGTCTTAACTATGGCTACACCTTC
TRBV19	TRBJ2-7	NA	16	NA	CASSSLSTESWYEQYF	TGTGCCAGTAGTTCCCTTTCGACAGAAAGTTGGTACGAGCAGTACTTC
TRBV18	TRBJ1-5	NA	16	NA	CASSPPGGSPNQPQHF	TGTGCCAGCTCACCACCCGGGGGGAGCCCAAATCAGCCCCAGCATTTT
TRBV5-1	TRBJ1-1	NA	12	NA	CASIGMNTEAFF	TGCGCCAGCATCGGGATGAACACTGAAGCTTTCTTT
TRBV21-1	TRBJ1-2	once	17	NA	CASSKGERTGRWHGYTF	TGTGCCAGCAGCAAAGGGGAACGGACAGGGAGGTGGCATGGCTACACCTTC
TRBV27	TRBJ2-2	NA	16	NA	CASSLSWRGNTGELFF	TGTGCCAGCAGTTTATCCTGGCGGGGTAACACCGGGGAGCTGTTTTTT
TRBV24-1	TRBJ1-2	NA	14	NA	CATSDGTPGLGYTF	TGTGCCACCAGTGACGGGACTCCAGGACTGGGCTACACCTTC
TRBV5-4	TRBJ2-3	NA	15	TRBD1	CASSRQGAGTDTQYF	TGTGCCAGCAGCCGCCAGGGGGCGGGCACAGATACGCAGTATTTT
TRBV20-1	TRBJ1-2	NA	11	TRBD1	CSAKQGIGYTF	TGCAGTGCCAAACAGGGGATAGGCTACACCTTC
TRBV5-1	TRBJ2-3	NA	18	TRBD2	CASSLIGTLSGELDTQYF	TGCGCCAGCAGCTTGATCGGGACTTTAAGCGGGGAATTGGATACGCAGTATTTT
TRBV6-5	TRBJ1-2	NA	15	NA	CASSYSKQGSSGYTF	TGTGCCAGCAGTTACTCGAAGCAGGGTTCTAGTGGCTACACCTTC
TRBV30	TRBJ1-1	NA	15	NA	CAWSASRGRGTEAFF	TGTGCCTGGAGTGCTTCGAGGGGCAGGGGAACTGAAGCTTTCTTT
TRBV5-1	TRBJ1-2	once	13	TRBD1	CASSLMTGGDYTF	TGCGCCAGCAGCTTGATGACAGGGGGTGACTACACCTTC
TRBV6-5	TRBJ1-4	NA	15	NA	CASSSQGPELEKLFF	TGTGCCAGCAGTTCTCAGGGGCCGGAACTTGAAAAACTGTTTTTT
TRBV7-3	TRBJ2-1	NA	18	TRBD2	CASSFPPGLAGVGNEQFF	TGTGCCAGCAGCTTCCCACCCGGACTAGCGGGGGTGGGCAATGAGCAGTTCTTC